These T cell receptor beta chains were read from a single sample in a study of cytomegalovirus exposure and HLA in healthy donors. Measured with immunoSEQ multiplex PCR; TCRdb has only the in-frame clones, and not every one. The table includes roughly 180,000 clones, around 80% detected once. The source material was PBMCs. Every receptor here comes from a man between 18 and 29 years old in good health and CMV-seronegative. CDR3s include the opening cysteine and the closing phenylalanine or tryptophan. Fields, in order: D gene, J gene, clone size, V gene, CDR3 DNA, CDR3 protein. The D gene is left open where the match is weak. The size field is filled for only some rows; it gives once, few, many or a size class.

TRBD2,TRBJ2-2,-,TRBV29-1,TGCAGCGTTGCTAGCGGGGGGGCCTCCGGGGAGCTGTTTTTT,CSVASGGASGELFF
TRBD2,TRBJ2-1,-,TRBV7-2,TGTGCCAGCAGCTTAGTCCCCATTTCCGGGGGGAATGAGCAGTTCTTC,CASSLVPISGGNEQFF
TRBD2,TRBJ2-5,-,TRBV7-9,TGTGCCAGCACGGGACTAGCGGGATCGTACCAAGAGACCCAGTACTTC,CASTGLAGSYQETQYF
-,TRBJ2-7,-,TRBV7-9,TGTGCCAGCAGTCCCGGACAGACGTACTCCTACGAGCAGTACTTC,CASSPGQTYSYEQYF
-,TRBJ2-7,-,TRBV14,TGTGCCAGCAGCCCAAAGATTGTAGCCTACGAGCAGTACTTC,CASSPKIVAYEQYF
-,TRBJ1-2,-,TRBV18,TGTGCCAGCTCACCAGCGGAAACCGGCTACACCTTC,CASSPAETGYTF
-,TRBJ1-4,-,TRBV18,TGTGCCAGCTCACCGGTCCACAAGGGCGGGGGTGAAAAACTGTTTTTT,CASSPVHKGGGEKLFF
-,TRBJ1-4,few,TRBV2,TGTGCCAGCAGTGCACAGGGTTTGAATGAAAAACTGTTTTTT,CASSAQGLNEKLFF
TRBD2,TRBJ2-3,-,TRBV11-2,TGTGCCAGCAGCCTACGACTAGCGGGGGCCACAGATACGCAGTATTTT,CASSLRLAGATDTQYF
-,TRBJ1-1,-,TRBV7-2,TGTGCCAGCAGAGCTCGAGGGAGGGAGGGGAACACTGAAGCTTTCTTT,CASRARGREGNTEAFF
-,TRBJ1-5,-,TRBV5-6,TGTGCCAGCAGCTTGTTTGCAGGGGAAGGCAATCAGCCCCAGCATTTT,CASSLFAGEGNQPQHF
TRBD2,TRBJ2-2,-,TRBV11-3,TGTGCCAGCAGGCCTACTAGCGGGAGGGGCGCCGGGGAGCTGTTTTTT,CASRPTSGRGAGELFF
-,TRBJ1-1,-,TRBV29-1,TGCAGCGTTGATAGGCAGGGGAACACTGAAGCTTTCTTT,CSVDRQGNTEAFF
-,TRBJ2-2,-,TRBV4-3,TGCGCCAGCAGCCACCGGACTGACACCGGGGAGCTGTTTTTT,CASSHRTDTGELFF
TRBD1,TRBJ2-7,-,TRBV5-4,TGTGCCAGCAGCTTCGGCGCAGGGGGCTTCTACGAGCAGTACTTC,CASSFGAGGFYEQYF
TRBD1,TRBJ2-7,-,TRBV29-1,TGCAGCGTAGAGGCCGGGACAGCCAACTACGAGCAGTACTTC,CSVEAGTANYEQYF
-,TRBJ1-1,few,TRBV29-1,TGCAGCGTTTTAGGTGTTCGCGGGGACGTGAACACTGAAGCTTTCTTT,CSVLGVRGDVNTEAFF
TRBD1,TRBJ1-1,few,TRBV7-3,TGTGCCAGCAGCCTGCAGGGGGCGACCACTGAAGCTTTCTTT,CASSLQGATTEAFF
-,TRBJ1-1,-,TRBV7-3,TGTGCCAGCAGCTCTGGCTCTGAAGCTTTCTTT,CASSSGSEAFF
-,TRBJ2-7,-,TRBV6-1,TGTGCCAGCAGTGTGTCACAGATCTACGAGCAGTACTTC,CASSVSQIYEQYF